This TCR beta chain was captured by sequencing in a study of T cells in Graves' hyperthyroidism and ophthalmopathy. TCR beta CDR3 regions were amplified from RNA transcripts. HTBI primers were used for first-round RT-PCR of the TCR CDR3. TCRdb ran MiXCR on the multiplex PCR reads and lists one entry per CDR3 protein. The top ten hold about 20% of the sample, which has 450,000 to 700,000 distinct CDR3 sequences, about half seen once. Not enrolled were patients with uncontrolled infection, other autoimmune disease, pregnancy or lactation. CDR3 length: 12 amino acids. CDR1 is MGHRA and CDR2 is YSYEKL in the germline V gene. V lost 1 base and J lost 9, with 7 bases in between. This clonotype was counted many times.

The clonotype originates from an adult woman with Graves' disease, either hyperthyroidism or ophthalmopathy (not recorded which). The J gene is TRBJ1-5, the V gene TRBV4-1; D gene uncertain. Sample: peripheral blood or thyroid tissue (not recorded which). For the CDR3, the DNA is TGCGCCAGCAGCCAAGTGGGAGGGCCCCAGCATTTT. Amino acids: CASSQVGGPQHF.